These 17 T cell receptor beta chains share one sample of origin, sequenced in a study of blood T cell repertoires in COVID-19. TCRdb's table, derived via immunoSEQ multiplex PCR, lists solely in-frame clones and lacks some. The sample yields about 160,000 clones, more than 90% seen once. Sequenced sample: peripheral blood. The receptors here all came from a man in his sixties with active or convalescent COVID-19.

This clone has a single count. The chain links TRBV7-8 to TRBJ1-6, with D tentatively TRBD1 (6 bases). This CDR3 contains 14 residues. Germline-derived CDR1 and CDR2 are SGHVS and FQNEAQ. V was pared by 5 bases and J by 6 bases, with 11 bases between. This CDR3 is CASSPPQGNSPLHF. CDR3 DNA: TGTGCCAGCAGCCCCCCACAGGGTAATTCACCCCTCCACTTT.

V and J are TRBV19 and TRBJ1-4; 9 bases fit TRBD1. Germline V gene data show CDR1 as LNHDA and CDR2 as SQIVND (reference sequence). This CDR3 is built from 16 residues. After removal of 0 bases from V and 7 bases from J, the junction contained 6 bases not matched to a gene. This CDR3 is CASSIDAGQGREKLFF. In DNA, the CDR3 is TGTGCCAGTAGTATAGACGCGGGACAGGGACGTGAAAAACTGTTTTTT.

In its sample, this clone was seen once. V usage is TRBV19 and J usage is TRBJ2-7, with a tentative D call TRBD2 (6 bases). The CDR3 sequence is 14 residues long. Germline CDR1 is LNHDA and CDR2 is SQIVND (reference sequence). Trimming left V 4 bases short and J 4 bases short, with 14 bases between. CDR3 residues: CASSTRRGIYEQYF. CDR3 DNA: TGTGCCAGTAGTACGCGCCGGGGGATTTACGAGCAGTACTTC.

The V and J genes are TRBV18 and TRBJ2-1, with 9 bases lining up with TRBD2. The CDR3 contains 16 residues. Per germline, CDR1 KGHSH and CDR2 LQKENI. The J segment lost 5 bases and the V segment lost 1 base, leaving 6 bases of the junction unmatched. The CDR3 bases are TGTGCCAGCTCACCACTGGAACTAGCGGGCCACAATGAGCAGTTCTTC. Protein sequence: CASSPLELAGHNEQFF.

The chain recombines TRBV12-3 or TRBV12-4 with TRBJ1-2; the D is unclear. With 1 base removed from V and 2 bases from J, the gap between germline ends came to 5 bases. The CDR3 is 13 amino acids. CDR3 residues: CASSLVRNYGYTF. CDR3 coding DNA: TGTGCCAGCAGTTTAGTCAGGAACTATGGCTACACCTTC.

Of note for this clone: Other nucleotide sequences from this sample produce the same CDR3. The gene calls are TRBV3-1 (or the pseudogene TRBV3-2) and TRBJ1-1; maybe TRBD1 (6 bases). V lost 1 base, J lost 4 bases, and 10 bases lay in between. The germline V gene has CDR1 LGHDT and CDR2 YNNKEL (reference sequence). The CDR3 length is 14 residues. CDR3 sequence reads: CASSQGGGGTEAFF. The CDR3, as DNA: TGTGCCAGCAGCCAAGGGGGAGGGGGCACTGAAGCTTTCTTT.

This clone was observed a few times. The rearrangement joins TRBV21-1 to TRBJ2-2; no check of the table's D call, TRBD2, against the DNA was made. TRBV21-1 is classified as a pseudogene. This CDR3 comprises 16 residues. CDR3 nucleotides: TGTGCCAGCAGCAGTGGACTAGCGGTCTGGTGCGGGGAGCTGTTTTTT. The encoded protein is CASSSGLAVWCGELFF.

This clone was observed a single time. The chain recombines TRBV7-6 with TRBJ2-1; tentative D call: TRBD1 (6 bases). The ends were cut back, 1 base at V and 6 bases at J, with 13 bases in the middle. CDR1 is SGHVS, CDR2 FNYEAQ, per germline. CDR3 length: 15 amino acids. The CDR3 bases are TGTGCCAGCAGCTTAGGGGCAGGGGTTATCAATGAGCAGTTCTTC. It translates to CASSLGAGVINEQFF.

This sequence joins TRBV28 and TRBJ2-7, with TRBD1 as a possible D gene (5 bases). V lost 6 bases and J 2 bases, leaving 14 bases between the germline ends. Germline V CDR1 and CDR2: MDHEN, SYDVKM. CDR3 length: 14 residues. Written as DNA, the CDR3 is TGTGCCAGCAGCCAAGTCACAGGTACCTACGAGCAGTACTTC. Translation: CASSQVTGTYEQYF. The full variable domain, with the rest looked up from reference TRBV28 and TRBJ2-7, is DVKVTQSSRYLVKRTGEKVFLECVQDMDHENMFWYRQDPGLGLRLIYFSYDVKMKEKGDIPEGYSVSREKKERFSLILESASTNQTSMYLCASSQVTGTYEQYFGPGTRLTVT.

The V and J genes are TRBV6-5 and TRBJ2-7; 7 positions agree with TRBD1. The junction had 6 bases not matched to a gene; V was cut back by 7 bases and J by 0 bases. Germline CDR1 reads MNHEY; CDR2 reads SVGAGI. The CDR3 runs to 14 residues. The CDR3 region has the DNA TGTGCCAGCAACGACAGGGCCAGCTCCTACGAGCAGTACTTC. Amino acid sequence: CASNDRASSYEQYF.

V is TRBV19 and J is TRBJ2-6, with TRBD1 matching over 8 bases. This CDR3 is 16 amino acids long. The ends lost 5 bases at V and 0 bases at J; junction bases unmatched: 3. CDR1 LNHDA and CDR2 SQIVND come from the germline V gene (reference sequence). The CDR3 loop is CASSGTGGSGANVLTF. In nucleotides, the CDR3 is TGTGCCAGTAGTGGAACAGGGGGCTCTGGGGCCAACGTCCTGACTTTC.

The V call is TRBV29-1, the J call TRBJ1-6; TRBD1 agrees at 7 bases. V shed 5 bases, J shed 3 bases, and the junction held 10 bases outside the gene matches. From germline, CDR1 is SQVTM and CDR2 ANQGSEA. The CDR3 runs 16 residues. This CDR3 is CSVIGTEQYYNSPLHF. Written as DNA, the CDR3 is TGCAGCGTTATAGGGACAGAGCAATACTATAATTCACCCCTCCACTTT. The whole variable domain, remainder taken from reference TRBV29-1 and TRBJ1-6, is SAVISQKPSRDICQRGTSLTIQCQVDSQVTMMFWYRQQPGQSLTLIATANQGSEATYESGFVIDKFPISRPNLTFSTLTVSNMSPEDSSIYLCSVIGTEQYYNSPLHFGNGTRLTVT.

The genes are TRBV9 and TRBJ2-5, with 8 nucleotides matching TRBD2. The germline CDR1 and CDR2 sequences are SGDLS and YYNGEE. Trimming at V came to 0 bases and at J to 2 bases, leaving 3 bases not matched to a gene. CDR3 length: 15 amino acids. CDR3 coding DNA: TGTGCCAGCAGCGTAGACGGGGGGGTACAAGAGACCCAGTACTTC. It yields the protein CASSVDGGVQETQYF. Variable domain in full (rest from reference TRBV9 and TRBJ2-5): DSGVTQTPKHLITATGQRVTLRCSPRSGDLSVYWYQQSLDQGLQFLIQYYNGEERAKGNILERFSAQQFPDLHSELNLSSLELGDSALYFCASSVDGGVQETQYFGPGTRLLVL.

The rearrangement uses TRBV6-5 and TRBJ1-5; D is unclear. The V end lost 4 bases, the J end lost 8 bases, and 15 bases lay between the germline ends. The CDR3 sequence is 14 residues long. Germline values: CDR1 MNHEY, CDR2 SVGAGI. The CDR3 reads CASSSRLAVEPQHF. The CDR3 DNA is TGTGCCAGCAGTTCCAGGTTGGCCGTTGAGCCCCAGCATTTT.

This clone came up once. The rearrangement uses TRBV6-6 and TRBJ2-7, with D tentatively TRBD2 (5 bases). This CDR3 is 14 amino acids long. With 2 bases removed from V and 1 base from J, the gap between germline ends came to 9 bases. Germline CDR1 MNHNY, CDR2 SVGAGI (reference sequence). The CDR3 nucleotides are TGTGCCAGCAGTTACCTTGGGGAGTCCTACGAGCAGTACTTC. Its protein is CASSYLGESYEQYF.

A few counts support this clone. The chain joins TRBV4-1 to TRBJ1-5; 7 nucleotides agree with TRBD1. The CDR3 is 18 residues long. Germline values: CDR1 MGHRA, CDR2 YSYEKL. Losses at the gene ends were 0 bases for V and 0 bases for J; bases not matched to a gene: 8. CDR3 residues: CASSQESGRGYSNQPQHF. The CDR3, as DNA: TGCGCCAGCAGCCAAGAGAGTGGCAGGGGGTATAGCAATCAGCCCCAGCATTTT.

The chain recombines TRBV5-6 with TRBJ1-3; D may be TRBD1 (5 bases). This CDR3 comprises 15 residues. CDR1 is SGHDT, CDR2 YYEEEE, per germline. V was pared by 0 bases and J by 4 bases, with 11 bases between. The CDR3: CASSLVGGDGNTIYF. The CDR3 nucleotides are TGTGCCAGCAGCTTGGTGGGAGGGGACGGAAACACCATATATTTT.